The 5 T cell receptor beta chains below come from one sample, sequenced in a study of control samples from healthy donors and cancer patients. The assay was immunoSEQ multiplex PCR, and TCRdb's table has in-frame clones only and misses some. The table lists approximately 100,000 clones, 70% to 90% of them singletons. The sample consisted of blood. Receptors were obtained from a man aged 25 to 45 in good health.

The V call is TRBV6-6, the J call TRBJ2-7; 7 bases map to TRBD1. This CDR3 is 13 amino acids long. V was pared by 4 bases and J by 5 bases, with 5 bases of the junction left unmatched. Germline V gene data show CDR1 as MNHNY and CDR2 as SVGAGI (reference sequence). DNA for the CDR3: TGTGCCAGCAGTTCCCACAGGGGCGACGAGCAGTACTTC. Encoded protein: CASSSHRGDEQYF.

This chain joins TRBV19 and TRBJ2-7; 13 bases align to TRBD2. V shed 5 bases, J shed 0 bases, and the junction held 7 bases outside the gene matches. CDR1 is LNHDA, CDR2 SQIVND, per germline (reference sequence). The CDR3 has 17 amino acids. DNA of the CDR3: TGTGCCAGTAGTCCCGGCGGGACTAGCGGGATCTCCTACGAGCAGTACTTC. This encodes CASSPGGTSGISYEQYF.

The CDR3 sequence is CAWEKGLTSGRGEQFF. The CDR3, as DNA: TGTGCCTGGGAAAAAGGCTTGACTAGCGGGAGAGGTGAGCAGTTCTTC. The V call is TRBV30, the J call TRBJ2-1; TRBD2 agrees at 12 bases. Germline V gene lookup returns CDR1 GTSNPN and CDR2 SVGIG (reference sequence). V gave up 5 bases and J gave up 9 bases; unmatched junction bases: 14. The CDR3 totals 16 residues.

This CDR3 reads CASSYSPDYSYEQYF. CDR3 DNA sequence: TGTGCCAGCAGTTACTCGCCGGACTACTCCTACGAGCAGTACTTC. This rearrangement joins TRBV6-5 to TRBJ2-7, with D possibly matching TRBD2 (6 bases). Trimming shortened V by 0 bases and J by 0 bases, and 9 bases separated the two germline ends. The CDR3 runs 15 residues. Germline V gene sequence: CDR1 MNHEY, CDR2 SVGAGI.

The chain recombines TRBV6-4 with TRBJ1-5; TRBD1 agrees at 8 bases. From germline, CDR1 is MRHNA and CDR2 SNTAGT. The CDR3 length is 13 residues. The J segment lost 5 bases and the V segment lost 3 bases, leaving 0 bases of the junction unmatched. The CDR3 loop is CASSEQGDQPQHF. Here the CDR3 DNA reads TGTGCCAGCAGTGAACAGGGGGATCAGCCCCAGCATTTT.